These T cell receptor beta chains were read from a single sample in a study of blood T cell repertoires in COVID-19. Using immunoSEQ multiplex PCR, the repertoire was profiled, and TCRdb retains in-frame clones only, with some absent. Seen here are about 340,000 clones, 80% to 90% observed once, and the top ten hold around 6%. The sample comprised peripheral blood. The receptors were sampled from a woman in her fifties or sixties with COVID-19, enrolled during active disease. CDR3s leave out the opening cysteine and the closing phenylalanine or tryptophan. The order of the fields is J gene, V gene, CDR3 protein.

>TRBJ1-4|TRBV18
ASSRGNEKLF
>TRBJ1-4|TRBV6-5
ASSQGAAYEKLF
>TRBJ1-5|TRBV5-6
ASSLGWGQGNQPQH
>TRBJ2-1|TRBV7-6
ASSGGTSGRHEQF
>TRBJ1-3|TRBV25-1
ASSATGQGIFAGNTIY
>TRBJ1-6|TRBV7-2
ASSAQGMVGSPLH
>TRBJ1-1|TRBV19
ASSNPGTENTEAF
>TRBJ2-1|TRBV6-6
ATGQSSYNEQF
>TRBJ2-7|TRBV2
ASRSLPVYEQY
>TRBJ2-1|TRBV27
ASRGGSMYNEQF
>TRBJ2-7|TRBV5-1
ASSPYMTDLSYEQY
>TRBJ2-3|TRBV19
ASSKETSGGTDTQY
>TRBJ2-3|TRBV19
ASSIGGTSGITDTQY
>TRBJ1-1|TRBV5-5
ASSLAFRQTEAF
>TRBJ2-2|TRBV5-4
ASSLRDRVTGELF
>TRBJ2-4|TRBV7-2
ASSLGTKGISGGNIQY
>TRBJ1-2|TRBV12-5
ASGLPQTGSYT
>TRBJ1-2|TRBV30
AWTPGTGIGYT
>TRBJ1-1|TRBV6-1
ASSEREGFEAF
>TRBJ2-3|TRBV18
ASSPSTSGGTDTQY
>TRBJ2-2|TRBV23-1
ASSQSRWAGNTGELF
>TRBJ1-6|TRBV5-6
ASSSERSLH
>TRBJ2-1|TRBV11-2
ASSSGTPSYNEQF
>TRBJ2-7|TRBV18
ASSEGLAGRYEQY
>TRBJ1-3|TRBV5-1
ASSLATGPSGNTIY
>TRBJ2-7|TRBV14
ASSQFWSSGREYEQY
>TRBJ1-2|TRBV11-3
ASSSPDSYVNYGYT
>TRBJ2-5|TRBV14
ASSQDLTGLQETQY
>TRBJ2-7|TRBV11-2
ASSFGTSNYEQY
>TRBJ1-1|TRBV27
ASSLRGMNTEAF
>TRBJ1-2|TRBV10-2
ASSEFGQGIHNYGYT
>TRBJ2-7|TRBV10-2
ASSEWAGKYEQY
>TRBJ1-1|TRBV7-2
ASSLTPVAEAF